This section outlines one T cell receptor (beta chain) sequence together with its context. Its antigen remains unknown. This sample was included in a study of cytomegalovirus exposure and HLA in healthy donors. Study-level results: Some TCR beta chains (roughly 160 of them) were listed as cytomegalovirus-associated. Earlier analysis looked at TCR beta V segments, and most were productive about 87% or about 30% of the time.

Primers for the PCR totalled 60 Vbeta and 13 Jbeta. Here immunoSEQ multiplex PCR was the method, and the copy in TCRdb shows in-frame clones only, minus some. The sample yields 96,000 or so clones, 65% to 80% seen once. The source material was PBMCs. This TCR came from a female donor in good health and CMV-seropositive.

CDR3 DNA sequence: TGCAGCGTTGAAGGGGGGGAATACCTCTACGAGCAGTACTTC. This encodes CSVEGGEYLYEQYF. The genes are TRBV29-1 and TRBJ2-7; the D gene is possibly TRBD2 (6 bases). This CDR3 has 14 amino acids. Trimming took 1 base from V and 3 from J, leaving 13 bases between them. Germline V gene data show CDR1 as SQVTM and CDR2 as ANQGSEA.